This T cell receptor (beta chain) comes out of a study of T cell changes during pregnancy in multiple sclerosis. CDR1 and CDR2 from the germline V gene are LGHNA and YSLEER. V gave up 4 bases and J gave up 4 bases; unmatched junction bases: 10. The CDR3 extends over 17 amino acids. Sequencing used immunoSEQ multiplex PCR; TCRdb keeps in-frame clones, though not all of them. The sample lists about 77,000 clones, around nine tenths occurring once. The specimen comprised peripheral blood, sampled before pregnancy. This TCR came from a female donor with multiple sclerosis, enrolled in a pregnancy study. The chain has TRBV4-3 and TRBJ2-1, with 10 nucleotides matching TRBD2. In DNA, the CDR3 is TGCGCCAGCAGCCCCGTTACCCGACTAGCGGGTTACAATGAGCAGTTCTTC. This codes for CASSPVTRLAGYNEQFF.